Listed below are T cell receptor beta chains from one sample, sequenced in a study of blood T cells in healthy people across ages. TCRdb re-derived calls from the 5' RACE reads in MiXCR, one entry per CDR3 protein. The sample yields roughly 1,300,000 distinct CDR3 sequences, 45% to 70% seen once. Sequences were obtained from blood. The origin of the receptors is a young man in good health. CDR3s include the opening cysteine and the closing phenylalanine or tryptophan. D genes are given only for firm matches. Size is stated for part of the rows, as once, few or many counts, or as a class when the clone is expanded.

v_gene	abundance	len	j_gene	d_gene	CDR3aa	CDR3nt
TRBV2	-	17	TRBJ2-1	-	CASSETRGDNSYNEQFF	TGTGCCAGCAGTGAAACCCGGGGGGACAATTCCTACAATGAGCAGTTCTTC
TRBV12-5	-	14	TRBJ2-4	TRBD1	CASGKGQYGNIQYF	TGTGCTAGTGGGAAGGGACAGTACGGAAACATTCAGTACTTC
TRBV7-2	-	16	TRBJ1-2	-	CASSSLNFGHLYGYTF	TGTGCCAGCAGCTCGCTAAACTTTGGACATCTCTATGGCTACACCTTC
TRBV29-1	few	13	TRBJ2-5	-	CSVEDSGAQTQYF	TGCAGCGTTGAAGACTCCGGGGCTCAGACCCAGTACTTC
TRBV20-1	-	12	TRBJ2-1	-	CSARDAINEQFF	TGCAGTGCTAGAGATGCGATTAATGAGCAGTTCTTC
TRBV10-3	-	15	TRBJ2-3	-	CAITQGSGATDTQYF	TGTGCCATCACCCAAGGATCGGGGGCCACAGATACGCAGTATTTT
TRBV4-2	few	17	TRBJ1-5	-	CASSQATTVYSNQPQHF	TGTGCCAGCAGCCAAGCGACAACGGTATATAGCAATCAGCCCCAGCATTTT
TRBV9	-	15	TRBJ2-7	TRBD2	CASSAKTSGLYEQYF	TGTGCCAGCAGCGCTAAGACTAGCGGCCTCTACGAGCAGTACTTC
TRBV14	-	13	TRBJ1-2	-	CASSQVTGFGYTF	TGTGCCAGCAGCCAGGTTACAGGGTTCGGCTACACCTTC
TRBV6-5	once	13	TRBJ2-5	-	CASSRTVLETQYF	TGTGCCAGCAGCCGGACTGTTCTGGAGACCCAGTACTTC
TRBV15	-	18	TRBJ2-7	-	CATSRSRDRLSRYHKQYF	TGTGCCACCAGCAGGTCCAGAGATCGATTATCGAGATACCACAAGCAGTACTTC
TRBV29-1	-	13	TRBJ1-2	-	CSGDGDANYGYTF	TGCAGCGGGGACGGTGATGCTAACTATGGCTACACCTTC
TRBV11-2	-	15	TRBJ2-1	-	CASSQPELEMGEQFF	TGTGCCAGCAGCCAGCCCGAGCTGGAGATGGGGGAGCAGTTCTTC
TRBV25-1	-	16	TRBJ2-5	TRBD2	CASSGLAGGPKNTQYF	TGTGCCAGCAGTGGTTTAGCGGGGGGTCCCAAGAATACCCAGTACTTC
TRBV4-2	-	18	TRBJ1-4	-	CASSQEPNIGAPDEKLFF	TGTGCCAGCAGCCAAGAGCCCAATATAGGGGCGCCAGATGAAAAACTGTTTTTT
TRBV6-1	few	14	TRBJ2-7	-	CASSGRDGSYEQYF	TGTGCCAGCAGTGGGCGGGACGGGAGCTACGAGCAGTACTTC
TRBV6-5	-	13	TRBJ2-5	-	CASYDSIGETQYF	TGTGCCAGCTACGACTCGATAGGAGAGACCCAGTACTTC
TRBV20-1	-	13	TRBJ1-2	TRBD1	CSADTGTGDGYTF	TGCAGTGCTGACACCGGGACAGGGGATGGCTACACCTTC
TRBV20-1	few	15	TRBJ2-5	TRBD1	CSASNGQGKGQTQYF	TGCAGTGCTAGCAACGGACAGGGGAAGGGGCAGACCCAGTACTTC
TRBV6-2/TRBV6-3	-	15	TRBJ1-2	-	CASSYSLVTVYGYTF	TGTGCCAGCAGTTACTCATTAGTCACAGTCTATGGCTACACCTTC
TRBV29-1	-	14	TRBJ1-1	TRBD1	CSDRQGAMNTEAFF	TGCAGCGATCGACAGGGGGCTATGAACACTGAAGCTTTCTTT
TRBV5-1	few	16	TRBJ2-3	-	CASSPWLGGTGSTQYF	TGCGCCAGCAGCCCCTGGTTGGGCGGGACCGGATCTACGCAGTATTTT
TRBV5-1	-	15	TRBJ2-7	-	CASSRVTGDNAEQYF	TGCGCCAGCAGCCGCGTCACGGGAGATAACGCCGAGCAGTACTTC